This T cell receptor (beta chain) is from a study of cytomegalovirus exposure and HLA in healthy donors. As for the study in general: The same platform as the roughly 670 first-cohort repertoires was used for the 120 or so validation repertoires, a later analysis reported.

Overall study results and limits: The investigators catalogued 150 to 200 TCR beta chains as cytomegalovirus-associated. Most TCR sequences showed up rarely, but some public TCRs showed up in many donors.

Germline loops: CDR1 SGHTA, CDR2 FQGTGA. V lost 5 bases and J lost 7; bases outside the gene matches: 11. The CDR3 contains 16 residues. A note on this clone: The target antigen is unknown.

The method was immunoSEQ multiplex PCR; TCRdb's version includes in-frame clones alone and lacks a portion of them. In the table there are about 120,000 clones, over 75% of which are singletons. The chain has TRBV7-3 and TRBJ1-4, with 9 nucleotides matching TRBD1. The receptor was isolated from a woman under 30 in good health and CMV-seropositive. Material: PBMCs. This CDR3 reads CASSGPTGQGFEKLFF. In DNA, the CDR3 is TGTGCCAGCAGCGGACCCACGGGACAGGGTTTTGAAAAACTGTTTTTT.